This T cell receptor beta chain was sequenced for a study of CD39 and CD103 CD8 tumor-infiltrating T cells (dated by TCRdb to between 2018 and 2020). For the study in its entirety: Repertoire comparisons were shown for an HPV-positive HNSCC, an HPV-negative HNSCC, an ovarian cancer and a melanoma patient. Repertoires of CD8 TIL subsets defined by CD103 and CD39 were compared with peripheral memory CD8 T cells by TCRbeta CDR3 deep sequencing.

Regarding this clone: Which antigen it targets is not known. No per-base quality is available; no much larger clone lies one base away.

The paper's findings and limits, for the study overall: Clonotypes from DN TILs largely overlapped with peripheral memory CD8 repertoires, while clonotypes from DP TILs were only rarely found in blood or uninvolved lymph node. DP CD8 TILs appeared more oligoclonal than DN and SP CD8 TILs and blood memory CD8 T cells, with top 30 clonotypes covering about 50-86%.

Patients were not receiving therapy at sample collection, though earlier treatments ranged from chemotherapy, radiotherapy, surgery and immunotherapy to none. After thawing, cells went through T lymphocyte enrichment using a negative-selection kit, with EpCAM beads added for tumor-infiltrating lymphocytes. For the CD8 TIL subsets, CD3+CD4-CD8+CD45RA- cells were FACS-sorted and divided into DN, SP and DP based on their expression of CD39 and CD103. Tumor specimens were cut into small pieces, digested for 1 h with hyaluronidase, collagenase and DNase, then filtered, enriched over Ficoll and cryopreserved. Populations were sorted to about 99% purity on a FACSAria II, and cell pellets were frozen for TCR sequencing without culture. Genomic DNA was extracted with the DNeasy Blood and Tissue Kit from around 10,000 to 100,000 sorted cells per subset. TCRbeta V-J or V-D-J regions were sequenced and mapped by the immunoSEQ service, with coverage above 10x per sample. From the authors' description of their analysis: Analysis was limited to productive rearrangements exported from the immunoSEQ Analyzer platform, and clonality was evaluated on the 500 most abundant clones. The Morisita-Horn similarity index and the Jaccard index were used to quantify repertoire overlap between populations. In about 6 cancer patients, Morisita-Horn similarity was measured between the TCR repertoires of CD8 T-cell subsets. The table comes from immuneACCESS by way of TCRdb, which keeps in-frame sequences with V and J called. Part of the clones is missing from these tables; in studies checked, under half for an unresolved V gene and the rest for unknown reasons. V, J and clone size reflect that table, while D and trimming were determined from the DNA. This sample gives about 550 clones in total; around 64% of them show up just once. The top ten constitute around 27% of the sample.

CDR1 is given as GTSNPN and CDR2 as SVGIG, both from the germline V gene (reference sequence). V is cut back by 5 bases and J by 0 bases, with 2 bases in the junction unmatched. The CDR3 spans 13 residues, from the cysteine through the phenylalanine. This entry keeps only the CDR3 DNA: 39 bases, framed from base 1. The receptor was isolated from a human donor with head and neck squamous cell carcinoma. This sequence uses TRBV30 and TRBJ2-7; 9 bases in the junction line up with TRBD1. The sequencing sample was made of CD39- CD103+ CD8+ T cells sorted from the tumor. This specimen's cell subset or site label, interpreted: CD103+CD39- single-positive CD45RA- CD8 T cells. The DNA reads TGTGCCTGGGGGACAGGGAGCTCCTACGAGCAGTACTTC. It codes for CAWGTGSSYEQYF.